This T cell receptor (beta chain) is from a study of blood T cells in healthy people across ages. Overall study results and limits: Changes seen in expanded clonotypes were possibly confounded by donor CMV status left unknown. It was found that TCR beta diversity correlated strongly with the percentage of naive T cells. The fall in TCR beta diversity per million T cells was roughly linear with age.

PCR was performed a second time for 7 to 11 cycles using a sample-barcoded 5' primer and a J-beta primer mix. TCRdb reanalysed the 5' RACE reads using MiXCR and keeps one entry per CDR3 protein. The repertoire holds about 780,000 distinct CDR3 sequences, with less than 80% as singletons. The CDR3 has 14 residues. The ends were cut back, 1 base at V and 5 bases at J, with 13 bases in the middle. Germline CDR1 SGHRS, CDR2 YFSETQ. Sample donors were healthy Caucasian individuals that came from Russia, aged 6 to 90. This clonotype appeared a single time. Its antigen is currently unknown. The source material was blood. The V and J genes are TRBV5-1 and TRBJ2-7; possible D gene TRBD2, 6 bases. This TCR was sampled from a man aged 30 to 39 in good health. The CDR3 spells CASSLLRGVDEQYF. CDR3 nucleotides: TGCGCCAGCAGCTTGTTGCGGGGCGTGGACGAGCAGTACTTC.